This is a list of T cell receptor beta chains from one sample in a study of CD8 T cells in Susac syndrome. Via MiXCR, TCRdb re-called the immunoSEQ multiplex PCR reads, giving one row per CDR3 protein. The sample lists about 280,000 distinct CDR3 sequences; around 84% were seen once. Sequenced sample: CD8+ T cells from PBMCs. These receptors all come from a human donor with multiple sclerosis. Both conserved end residues are part of each CDR3. The order of the fields is CDR3 length, J gene, V gene, D gene, clone size, CDR3 DNA, CDR3 protein. D genes are given only for firm matches. Some rows mark clone size as missing; the rest say once, few, many or name a class of expanded clone.

14 | TRBJ2-7 | TRBV15 | NA | once | TGTGCCACCAGCAGAGAGTCGTCGGCCGACGAGCAGTACTTC | CATSRESSADEQYF
14 | TRBJ2-7 | TRBV27 | TRBD2 | NA | TGTGCCAGCCGGGGGCCAGCGGGGGGCTACGAGCAGTACTTC | CASRGPAGGYEQYF
11 | TRBJ2-7 | TRBV21-1 | NA | NA | TGTGCCAGCAGCTACGTACGAGAGCAGTACTTC | CASSYVREQYF
16 | TRBJ2-6 | TRBV29-1 | NA | NA | TGCAGCGTTCTGCGGCAGGGAGAAACTGGGGCCAACGTCCTGACTTTC | CSVLRQGETGANVLTF
12 | TRBJ2-3 | TRBV6-1 | NA | NA | TGTGCCAGTTCGTCCCCGCCGGAGACGCAGTATTTT | CASSSPPETQYF
15 | TRBJ2-5 | TRBV9 | NA | NA | TGTGCCAGCAGCGTAGGTGGCGGCTTGGAAGAGACCCAGTACTTC | CASSVGGGLEETQYF
15 | TRBJ2-5 | TRBV20-1 | TRBD2 | once | TGCAGTGTTACCTTGACTAGCGGGTCTGAAGAGACCCAGTACTTC | CSVTLTSGSEETQYF
14 | TRBJ1-5 | TRBV9 | TRBD1 | NA | TGTGCCAGCAGCCCTGGGACAGGTGAGGGGCCCCAGCATTTT | CASSPGTGEGPQHF
13 | TRBJ2-2 | TRBV15 | NA | few | TGTGCCACCGGGAGTATTGCGGACGGGGAGCTGTTTTTT | CATGSIADGELFF
12 | TRBJ1-2 | TRBV29-1 | NA | NA | TGCAGCGTTGATGGGGGCTGGGTTGGCTACACCTTC | CSVDGGWVGYTF
12 | TRBJ2-7 | TRBV25-1 | NA | once | TGTGCCAGCAGTGGATGGGGGTTCGAGCAGTACTTC | CASSGWGFEQYF
19 | TRBJ2-2 | TRBV9 | TRBD1 | NA | TGTGCCAGCAGCCCACCGAGGGGGCACCACACTAACCCCACCGGGGAGCTGTTTTTT | CASSPPRGHHTNPTGELFF
13 | TRBJ1-3 | TRBV27 | NA | once | TGTGCCAGCAGTTACGACAGGGGAAACACCATATATTTT | CASSYDRGNTIYF
13 | TRBJ2-5 | TRBV11-2 | TRBD1 | NA | TGTGCCAGCAGTTTTACAGGGGGAGAGACCCAGTACTTC | CASSFTGGETQYF
12 | TRBJ2-1 | TRBV9 | NA | NA | TGTGCCAGCAGCCCCTATTTGGATGAGCAGTTCTTC | CASSPYLDEQFF
16 | TRBJ2-3 | TRBV5-4 | NA | once | TGTGCCAGCAGCCCCCTGACCGCCCCTAGGACAGATACGCAGTATTTT | CASSPLTAPRTDTQYF
13 | TRBJ2-1 | TRBV7-8 | NA | NA | TGTGCCAGCAGCTTAGATCCCAGCACTGAGCAGTTCTTC | CASSLDPSTEQFF
12 | TRBJ2-1 | TRBV9 | NA | NA | TGTGCCAGCAGCGCTCGCGGGTATGAGCAGTTCTTC | CASSARGYEQFF
12 | TRBJ1-2 | TRBV29-1 | NA | NA | TGCAGCGTCCTAGGACAGCATTATGGCTACACCTTC | CSVLGQHYGYTF
14 | TRBJ2-5 | TRBV7-8 | NA | NA | TGTGCCAGCAGCTTCAAGACAAACCAAGAGACCCAGTACTTC | CASSFKTNQETQYF
15 | TRBJ2-1 | TRBV5-6 | NA | NA | TGTGCCAGCAGCTTGGTTACAGGATACTACAATGAGCAGTTCTTC | CASSLVTGYYNEQFF
16 | TRBJ2-7 | TRBV5-1 | NA | NA | TGCGCCAGCAGCTTGGGCCGGGGACGGAGCTCCTACGAGCAGTACTTC | CASSLGRGRSSYEQYF
17 | TRBJ2-3 | TRBV19 | TRBD2 | NA | TGTGCCAGTAGTATCGCTAGCGGGAGAATCCGGCCAGATACGCAGTATTTT | CASSIASGRIRPDTQYF
13 | TRBJ2-1 | TRBV9 | NA | NA | TGTGCCAGCAGCGCCCCCCTATACAATGAGCAGTTCTTC | CASSAPLYNEQFF
14 | TRBJ1-3 | TRBV27 | TRBD1 | NA | TGTGCCAGCAGTTCAGGGGGCGGTGGAAACACCATATATTTT | CASSSGGGGNTIYF
11 | TRBJ2-1 | TRBV7-3 | NA | NA | TGTGCCAGCAGCCTCTACAGTGAGCAGTTCTTC | CASSLYSEQFF
12 | TRBJ2-1 | TRBV7-3 | NA | NA | TGTGCCAGCAGCTTCGGCGACCCTTTTCGGTTCTTC | CASSFGDPFRFF
13 | TRBJ2-3 | TRBV7-9 | NA | NA | TGTGCCAGCAGCCAGTGGGGGACAGATACGCAGTATTTT | CASSQWGTDTQYF
17 | TRBJ2-6 | TRBV7-3 | NA | NA | TGTGCCAGCAGCTTAGCGGGGTCCCCGTCTGGGGCCAACGTCCTGACTTTC | CASSLAGSPSGANVLTF
14 | TRBJ2-2 | TRBV27 | NA | NA | TGTGCCAGCAGCCTACTAGCCGGCACCGGGGAGCTGTTTTTT | CASSLLAGTGELFF
14 | TRBJ2-1 | TRBV6-1 | TRBD2 | few | TGTGCCAGCAGCCATAGCGGGTACCAAAATGAGCAGTTCTTC | CASSHSGYQNEQFF
13 | TRBJ1-4 | TRBV2 | NA | NA | TGTGCCAGCAACGGGCCTCCGAATGAAAAACTGTTTTTT | CASNGPPNEKLFF
15 | TRBJ2-3 | TRBV27 | NA | NA | TGTGCCAGCAGTTACGGTTTTTGGGGGACAGATACGCAGTATTTT | CASSYGFWGTDTQYF
15 | TRBJ2-1 | TRBV19 | NA | NA | TGTGCCAGTCGGTCCGAGAGGGACCTCTACAATGAGCAGTTCTTC | CASRSERDLYNEQFF
16 | TRBJ2-3 | TRBV19 | TRBD1 | NA | TGTGCCAGTAGTATGCCCGGGACAGGGGCCGCAGATACGCAGTATTTT | CASSMPGTGAADTQYF
16 | TRBJ1-2 | TRBV29-1 | TRBD1 | NA | TGCAGCGTCCCGGACAGGGGGGGTAATTGGGTTGATGGCTACACCTTC | CSVPDRGGNWVDGYTF
16 | TRBJ2-3 | TRBV7-2 | NA | NA | TGTGCCAGCAGCTTATCACGGGAGACTAGCACAGATACGCAGTATTTT | CASSLSRETSTDTQYF
15 | TRBJ2-7 | TRBV6-5 | TRBD2 | NA | TGTGCCAGCAGTAAGACTAGCGGGAGCTCCTACGAGCAGTACTTC | CASSKTSGSSYEQYF
17 | TRBJ2-5 | TRBV7-2 | TRBD2 | NA | TGTGCCAGCAGCCGAGGACTAGCGGGAGGGCTGCGAGAGACCCAGTACTTC | CASSRGLAGGLRETQYF
16 | TRBJ2-3 | TRBV20-1 | NA | NA | TGCAGTGCTAGGTACCCGGGGATCCCCTCCACAGATACGCAGTATTTT | CSARYPGIPSTDTQYF
11 | TRBJ1-2 | TRBV6-6 | NA | few | TGTGCCAGCAGTTACTCTTCCGGCTACACCTTC | CASSYSSGYTF